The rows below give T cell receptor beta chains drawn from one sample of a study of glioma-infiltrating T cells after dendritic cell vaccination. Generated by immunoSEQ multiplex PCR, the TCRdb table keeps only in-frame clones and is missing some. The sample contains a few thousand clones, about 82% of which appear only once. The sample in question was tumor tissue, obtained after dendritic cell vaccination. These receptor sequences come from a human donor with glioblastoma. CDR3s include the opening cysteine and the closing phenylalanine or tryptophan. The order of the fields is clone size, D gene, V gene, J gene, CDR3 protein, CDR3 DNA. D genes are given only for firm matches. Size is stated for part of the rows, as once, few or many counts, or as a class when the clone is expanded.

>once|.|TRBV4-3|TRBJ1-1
CASSQTGFYTEAFF
TGCGCCAGCAGCCAAACAGGATTTTACACTGAAGCTTTCTTT
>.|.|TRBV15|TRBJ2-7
CATSPGQALYEQYF
TGTGCCACCAGCCCTGGGCAGGCCCTCTACGAGCAGTACTTC
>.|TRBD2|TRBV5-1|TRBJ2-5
CASSATSGGAGTQYF
TGCGCCAGCAGCGCGACTAGCGGGGGGGCCGGGACCCAGTACTTC
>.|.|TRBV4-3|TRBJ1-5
CASSQDGNDNQPQHF
TGCGCCAGCAGCCAAGACGGGAACGACAATCAGCCCCAGCATTTT
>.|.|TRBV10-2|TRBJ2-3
CASSGGSDTQYF
TGCGCCAGCAGTGGAGGCTCAGATACGCAGTATTTT
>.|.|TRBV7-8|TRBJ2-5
CASSLAGRGTTRETQYF
TGTGCCAGCAGCTTAGCGGGTAGGGGGACCACCAGAGAGACCCAGTACTTC
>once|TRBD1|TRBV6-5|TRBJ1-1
CASYRGRNTEAFF
TGTGCCAGCTACAGGGGGCGGAACACTGAAGCTTTCTTT
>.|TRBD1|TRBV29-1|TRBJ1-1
CSATGGRAFF
TGCAGCGCCACAGGGGGCAGAGCTTTCTTT
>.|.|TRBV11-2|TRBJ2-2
CASSPGVTGELFF
TGTGCCAGCAGCCCAGGGGTTACCGGGGAGCTGTTTTTT
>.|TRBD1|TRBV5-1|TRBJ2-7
CASSLWTGYEQYF
TGCGCCAGCAGCTTATGGACAGGCTACGAGCAGTACTTC
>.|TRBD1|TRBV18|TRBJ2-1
CASSPLRDSSYNEQFF
TGTGCCAGCTCACCACTTAGGGACAGCTCCTACAATGAGCAGTTCTTC
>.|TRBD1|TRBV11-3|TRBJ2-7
CASSHDRVYEQYF
TGTGCCAGCAGCCATGACAGGGTCTACGAGCAGTACTTC